The 5 T cell receptor beta chains in this list originate from one sample, sequenced in a study of early T cells in non-severe SARS-CoV-2 infection. From the 5' RACE reads, TCRdb called clonotypes with MiXCR, one entry per CDR3 protein. The table lists some 61,000 distinct CDR3 sequences, 13% of them singletons. Sample: whole blood. The receptors stem from an adult who was a healthcare worker with PCR-confirmed SARS-CoV-2 infection or an uninfected control (not recorded which).

Details on this clonotype: A much larger clone is a single base away; this may be a read error. CDR3 region: CASARWSTQYF. The CDR3 region has the DNA TGTGCCAGTGCCCGTTGGAGTACGCAGTATTTT. This chain connects TRBV19 to TRBJ2-3; no definite D call. V lost 8 bases and J lost 8, with 11 bases in between. Germline CDR1 and CDR2: LNHDA and SQIVND (reference sequence). The CDR3 runs 11 residues.

This clonotype was seen repeatedly, ten times or more. The rearrangement uses TRBV28 and TRBJ2-1, with TRBD2 identical over 12 bases. The germline CDR1 and CDR2 sequences are MDHEN and SYDVKM. CDR3 length equals 16 residues. The V segment lost 6 bases and the J segment 9 bases; nucleotides outside the gene matches: 12. CDR3 sequence (DNA): TGTGCCAGCAGCCCAACCCGACTAGCGGGAGCCGGTGAGCAGTTCTTC. It yields the protein CASSPTRLAGAGEQFF.

This clonotype was picked up a small number of times. This chain joins TRBV11-2 and TRBJ2-3; D gene unclear. The CDR3 is made up of 15 amino acids. Germline CDR1 is SGHAT and CDR2 is FQNNGV. The ends were cut back, 2 bases at V and 0 bases at J, with 9 bases in the middle. The CDR3 DNA reads TGTGCCAGCAGCTTAAGGCAATCTAGCACAGATACGCAGTATTTT. It encodes CASSLRQSSTDTQYF.

This clonotype was seen at least ten times. V usage is TRBV28 and J usage is TRBJ2-7, with TRBD1 matching 8 bases. The CDR3 runs 14 residues. Unmatched junction bases numbered 7, after V lost 7 bases and J lost 2 bases. Germline CDR1 MDHEN, CDR2 SYDVKM. CDR3 DNA sequence: TGTGCCAGCAACGGACAGGGTACTCCCTACGAGCAGTACTTC. It specifies CASNGQGTPYEQYF.

This clonotype was counted a few times. The V call is TRBV10-1, the J call TRBJ2-1; D perhaps matches TRBD1 (6 bases). V lost 5 bases and J 7 bases, leaving 12 bases between the germline ends. Germline CDR1 is WNHNN and CDR2 is SYGVQD (reference sequence). The CDR3 has 13 amino acids. CDR3 loop: CASSRYRANEQFF. CDR3 bases: TGCGCCAGCAGTCGTTACAGGGCTAATGAGCAGTTCTTC.